This TCR beta chain was identified in a study of vaccination and CD4 T cells after COVID-19. Study-wide background: SARS-CoV-2 positivity in convalescent patients was established by nasal swab PCR; under 10 had mild and one severe disease. Sampling after COVID took place at a median of about 98 days (range 35 to 161) following diagnosis. General observations from the study: In convalescent patients, 304 of 307 vaccine-specific clones were spike mono-reactive.

There are 11 residues in the CDR3. Looked up from germline, CDR1 is MDHEN and CDR2 is SYDVKM. Trimming cost V 4 bases and J 5 bases, with 3 bases left between them. This clonotype showed up just a few times. No antigen is known for it. An Oncomine TCR Beta short-read assay was used to sequence the DNA from cultured CD4+ T cells. Investigators isolated genomic DNA from cultured CD4+ T cells. TCRdb ran MiXCR on the PCR reads and lists one entry per CDR3 protein. The sample records under 13,000 distinct CDR3 sequences, around 41% being singletons. Treatment defined: roughly 10-day PBMC culture with coronavirus spike peptide pools or control peptides (ViraFEST assay).

The source of this sequence is a human donor who had recovered from COVID-19. The source was CD4+ T cells from blood, cultured in vitro, collected after SARS-CoV-2 vaccination. The V call is TRBV28, the J call TRBJ1-5; D remains ambiguous. In nucleotides, the CDR3 is TGTGCCAGCAGTTCATATCAGCCCCAGCATTTT. Its protein product is CASSSYQPQHF.